This T cell receptor (beta chain) was obtained from a study of shared clonotypes between healthy human individuals. Negatively enriched CD4+ T cells were divided by CD45RA into naive and memory. V was shortened by 5 bases and J by 9 bases, with 18 bases between the two germline ends. Germline-derived CDR1 and CDR2 are SGHVS and FQNEAQ. The CDR3 runs to 14 residues. Profiled with immunoSEQ multiplex PCR; TCRdb holds only in-frame clones, not every one. Of about 1 million clones in the sample, about 77% were seen once. This clone was recorded a few times. The clonotype comes from a man younger than 30 in good health. J is TRBJ2-3 and V is TRBV7-8, with D possibly matching TRBD1 (6 bases). The sequenced sample consisted of memory CD4+ T cells sorted from blood. Subset described: CD45RA-negative fraction. This chain's CDR3 is CASSPQSGDPTQYF. The CDR3 DNA is TGTGCCAGCAGCCCCCAATCAGGGGACCCCACGCAGTATTTT.